Included here is one TCR beta chain sequence, with context. As originally analysed: The authors estimated nucleated cell counts from reference gene primer amplification. TCRdb's copy holds only in-frame clones and misses some; the assay was immunoSEQ multiplex PCR. V, J and clone size were drawn from that table, and D and trimming were deduced from the DNA. The sample comprises about 170,000 clones, 85% to 90% of which are singletons, and 2.5% to 3% rests with the top ten. This entry belongs to a study of blood T cell repertoires in COVID-19. Overall study context: The samples span acute and convalescent COVID-19 from the United States, Italy and Spain. In each case, the material was cDNA or gDNA derived from T cells, B-cell-depleted T cells, or PBMCs.

Enrolment of Seattle patients took place during active infection, and they were followed longitudinally. CDR1 SGHDN and CDR2 FVKESK come from the germline V gene. Trimming left V 8 bases short and J 4 bases short, with 9 bases between. This CDR3 comprises 11 residues. This TCR was recovered from a woman older than 75 with COVID-19, enrolled during active disease. Sequenced input: peripheral blood. J is TRBJ2-7 and V is TRBV14, with D perhaps TRBD2 (5 bases). The CDR3 reads CASRRGYEQYF. As DNA, the CDR3 is TGTGCCAGCCGCCGAGGGTACGAGCAGTACTTC.